The rows below give T cell receptor beta chains drawn from one sample of a study of siplizumab effects on memory and regulatory T cells. Assay: immunoSEQ multiplex PCR; the TCRdb copy retains only in-frame clones and omits some. Among around 110,000 clones listed, around 94% were seen once. The sequenced sample consisted of non-Treg CD4+ T cells sorted from blood. The receptors derive from a human donor in good health. Each CDR3 is given with its conserved first and last residue. Each record gives: V gene, J gene, CDR3 protein.

>TRBV28|TRBJ2-1
CASSPGGARNEQFF
>TRBV5-1|TRBJ1-1
CASSLGQMNTEAFF
>TRBV5-1|TRBJ2-7
CASSLGGYEQYF
>TRBV2|TRBJ2-2
CASSGPSGTVGELFF
>TRBV10-3|TRBJ1-4
CAISEEIRTGEKLFF
>TRBV11-1|TRBJ2-5
CASSQGAGETQYF
>TRBV18|TRBJ2-7
CASSPPQGTDRREQYF
>TRBV5-1|TRBJ2-4
CASSLGGEPAKNIQYF
>TRBV4-1|TRBJ1-4
CASSWGQATNEKLFF
>TRBV11-3|TRBJ2-2
CASSLHGRVGGELFF
>TRBV2|TRBJ1-4
CASSGDNEKLFF
>TRBV7-3|TRBJ2-1
CASSMTSDSYNEQFF
>TRBV30|TRBJ2-5
CACHLRTKQETQYF
>TRBV5-8|TRBJ2-7
CASSLVLAGVLEQYF
>TRBV6-5|TRBJ1-3
CASREPAGNTIYF
>TRBV5-1|TRBJ2-7
CASTSRGVTYEQYF
>TRBV19|TRBJ2-2
CASSISTGTANTGELFF
>TRBV18|TRBJ2-7
CASSPPSVSYEQYF
>TRBV4-1|TRBJ2-1
CASSQDPNQQFF
>TRBV10-3|TRBJ2-5
CAITQTGGGWETQYF
>TRBV5-1|TRBJ2-1
CASSSPDPYNEQFF
>TRBV27|TRBJ2-5
CASSLSSGSSGETQYF
>TRBV6-1|TRBJ1-2
CASSPREYEYGYTF
>TRBV29-1|TRBJ2-1
CSVEGGYNEQFF
>TRBV13|TRBJ1-1
CASSTAGSTEAFF
>TRBV9|TRBJ2-7
CASSRRGQGISYEQYF
>TRBV18|TRBJ2-7
CASSPMGQVSSYEQYF
>TRBV12-5|TRBJ2-2
CASGLAILRDRYTGELFF
>TRBV27|TRBJ1-2
CASSYRDRGPGGYGYTF
>TRBV27|TRBJ2-7
CASRNSGSSYEQYF
>TRBV6-6|TRBJ2-2
CASGARERDTGELFF
>TRBV19|TRBJ1-2
CASSISGTGGLYYGYTF
>TRBV5-6|TRBJ1-1
CASSMGQLTEAFF
>TRBV7-2|TRBJ2-1
CASSLPRTSGTSYNEQFF
>TRBV6-5|TRBJ1-2
CASSYGTKTNYGYTF
>TRBV2|TRBJ1-4
CASRWDIATPTNEKLFF
>TRBV5-1|TRBJ2-2
CASSVRTAANTGELFF
>TRBV14|TRBJ2-6
CASSQAAGANVLTF
>TRBV7-2|TRBJ2-3
CASSFRASGGRGRTDTQYF
>TRBV10-3|TRBJ2-1
CAISRDYNEQFF
>TRBV11-2|TRBJ1-1
CASSFRGQLNTEAFF
>TRBV19|TRBJ1-1
CASSIGIVRSEAFF
>TRBV6-5|TRBJ2-7
CASSKPGQGTYEQYF
>TRBV6-4|TRBJ1-2
CASSAGRAYGYTF
>TRBV6-1|TRBJ2-7
CASSITGIHEQYF